A selection of T cell receptor beta chains follows, all from one sample in a study of blood T cell repertoires in COVID-19. Only in-frame clones appear in the TCRdb table, and some are missing; sequencing was by immunoSEQ multiplex PCR. Here the sample spans more than 110,000 clones, about nine tenths being singletons. Material: peripheral blood. Receptors originate from a man aged 50 to 60 with active or convalescent COVID-19. Both conserved end residues are part of each CDR3. A D gene is named only where the DNA matches it firmly. The size of a clone is reported for some rows only, either as once, few or many, or as a class for expanded clones.

j_call: TRBJ2-1
clone_size: -
v_call: TRBV28
d_call: -
cdr3_aa: CASSLGGGGNGADLFF
cdr3_nt: TGTGCCAGCAGTTTAGGGGGCGGGGGTAATGGCGCAGATCTGTTCTTC

j_call: TRBJ2-3
clone_size: -
v_call: TRBV18
d_call: TRBD2
cdr3_aa: CASSPKTSGTTDTQYF
cdr3_nt: TGTGCCAGCTCACCAAAAACTAGCGGGACCACAGATACGCAGTATTTT

j_call: TRBJ1-3
clone_size: few
v_call: TRBV28
d_call: -
cdr3_aa: CASGKWAVSGNTIYF
cdr3_nt: TGTGCCAGCGGAAAGTGGGCCGTCTCTGGAAACACCATATATTTT

j_call: TRBJ1-5
clone_size: once
v_call: TRBV18
d_call: -
cdr3_aa: CASSLDNGNQPQHF
cdr3_nt: TGTGCCAGCTCACTGGACAATGGCAATCAGCCCCAGCATTTT

j_call: TRBJ2-1
clone_size: once
v_call: TRBV29-1
d_call: TRBD2
cdr3_aa: CSVAGGTYNEQFF
cdr3_nt: TGCAGCGTTGCGGGGGGTACCTACAATGAGCAGTTCTTC

j_call: TRBJ2-2
clone_size: -
v_call: TRBV19
d_call: -
cdr3_aa: CASTERWSGELFF
cdr3_nt: TGTGCCAGTACGGAGAGATGGAGCGGGGAGCTGTTTTTT

j_call: TRBJ2-5
clone_size: -
v_call: TRBV10-3
d_call: -
cdr3_aa: CAISHPQETQYF
cdr3_nt: TGTGCCATCAGCCATCCCCAAGAGACCCAGTACTTC

j_call: TRBJ2-6
clone_size: -
v_call: TRBV9
d_call: TRBD1
cdr3_aa: CASSLGQGSGANVLTF
cdr3_nt: TGTGCCAGCAGCTTGGGACAGGGGTCTGGGGCCAACGTCCTGACTTTC

j_call: TRBJ1-6
clone_size: -
v_call: TRBV3-1/TRBV3-2
d_call: TRBD1
cdr3_aa: CASSQEDRAYNSPLHF
cdr3_nt: TGTGCCAGCAGCCAAGAGGACAGGGCCTATAATTCACCCCTCCACTTT

j_call: TRBJ1-1
clone_size: -
v_call: TRBV27
d_call: TRBD1
cdr3_aa: CASSRDRENTEAFF
cdr3_nt: TGTGCCAGCAGTCGGGACAGGGAGAACACTGAAGCTTTCTTT

j_call: TRBJ2-3
clone_size: once
v_call: TRBV7-8
d_call: TRBD2
cdr3_aa: CASSLGIAGPTDTQYF
cdr3_nt: TGTGCCAGCAGCTTAGGGATAGCGGGACCCACAGATACGCAGTATTTT

j_call: TRBJ1-2
clone_size: once
v_call: TRBV5-5
d_call: -
cdr3_aa: CASSLGANYGYTF
cdr3_nt: TGTGCCAGCAGCTTGGGAGCTAACTATGGCTACACCTTC

j_call: TRBJ2-7
clone_size: -
v_call: TRBV15
d_call: TRBD2
cdr3_aa: CATSLRLAGGYEQYF
cdr3_nt: TGTGCCACCAGCCTCCGACTAGCGGGCGGCTACGAGCAGTACTTC

j_call: TRBJ2-3
clone_size: -
v_call: TRBV2
d_call: -
cdr3_aa: CASSADNVGTDTQYF
cdr3_nt: TGTGCCAGCAGTGCGGACAACGTCGGCACAGATACGCAGTATTTT

j_call: TRBJ2-2
clone_size: -
v_call: TRBV5-6
d_call: -
cdr3_aa: CASSLGRDHGELFF
cdr3_nt: TGTGCCAGCAGCTTGGGGAGGGACCACGGGGAGCTGTTTTTT

j_call: TRBJ2-4
clone_size: -
v_call: TRBV4-1
d_call: -
cdr3_aa: CASSQEGLAKNIQYF
cdr3_nt: TGCGCCAGCAGCCAGGAGGGTCTAGCCAAAAACATTCAGTACTTC

j_call: TRBJ2-1
clone_size: -
v_call: TRBV27
d_call: TRBD2
cdr3_aa: CASSVRTSFDEQFF
cdr3_nt: TGTGCCAGCAGTGTACGGACTAGTTTCGATGAGCAGTTCTTC

j_call: TRBJ2-5
clone_size: -
v_call: TRBV5-1
d_call: -
cdr3_aa: CASSLADSREETQYF
cdr3_nt: TGCGCCAGCAGCTTGGCGGACTCCAGAGAGGAGACCCAGTACTTC

j_call: TRBJ2-1
clone_size: -
v_call: TRBV7-3
d_call: -
cdr3_aa: CASSLTSGSLYEQFF
cdr3_nt: TGTGCCAGCAGCTTAACGAGCGGGTCCCTTTATGAGCAGTTCTTC

j_call: TRBJ1-1
clone_size: -
v_call: TRBV18
d_call: -
cdr3_aa: CASSSFEGVVTEAFF
cdr3_nt: TGTGCCAGCTCCTCGTTTGAGGGGGTTGTCACTGAAGCTTTCTTT

j_call: TRBJ1-2
clone_size: -
v_call: TRBV3-1/TRBV3-2
d_call: -
cdr3_aa: CASSQDVRELYGYTF
cdr3_nt: TGTGCCAGCAGCCAAGATGTCCGGGAATTATATGGCTACACCTTC

j_call: TRBJ2-5
clone_size: -
v_call: TRBV6-7
d_call: TRBD2
cdr3_aa: CASRYGLAGGETQYF
cdr3_nt: TGTGCCAGCAGATACGGACTAGCGGGAGGCGAGACCCAGTACTTC

j_call: TRBJ2-2
clone_size: few
v_call: TRBV27
d_call: -
cdr3_aa: CASSLRTGELFF
cdr3_nt: TGTGCCAGCAGTCTACGGACCGGGGAGCTGTTTTTT

j_call: TRBJ1-4
clone_size: -
v_call: TRBV28
d_call: -
cdr3_aa: CASRGGGNEKLFF
cdr3_nt: TGTGCCAGCAGGGGAGGCGGTAATGAAAAACTGTTTTTT

j_call: TRBJ2-3
clone_size: -
v_call: TRBV30
d_call: TRBD2
cdr3_aa: CAWSVEAGGRTDTQYF
cdr3_nt: TGTGCCTGGAGTGTCGAAGCGGGAGGGCGAACAGATACGCAGTATTTT

j_call: TRBJ2-7
clone_size: few
v_call: TRBV30
d_call: TRBD1
cdr3_aa: CAWATGGAYEQYF
cdr3_nt: TGTGCCTGGGCGACAGGGGGCGCGTACGAGCAGTACTTC

j_call: TRBJ2-5
clone_size: -
v_call: TRBV15
d_call: TRBD1
cdr3_aa: CATSRFPDREETQYF
cdr3_nt: TGTGCCACCAGCAGATTTCCGGACAGGGAAGAGACCCAGTACTTC